The 27 T cell receptor beta chains in this list originate from one sample, sequenced in a study of identical twins. TCRdb recomputed calls from the 5' RACE reads with MiXCR, one row per CDR3 protein. This sample has fewer than 450,000 distinct CDR3 sequences, with about 10% found just once. Material for sequencing was naive T cells sorted from blood. The receptors shown here come from a woman between 50 and 59 years old in good health.

On this clonotype: A much more abundant neighbour one base away suggests this may be a read error. The chain joins TRBV29-1 to TRBJ2-4; possibly TRBD2 for D (6 bases). The CDR3 length is 12 residues. Trimming pared 3 bases from V and 9 bases from J, leaving 12 bases between. Germline CDR1 is SQVTM and CDR2 is ANQGSEA. CDR3 sequence reads: CSVEAGIVIQYF. In DNA, the CDR3 is TGCAGCGTTGAGGCGGGGATAGTCATTCAGTACTTC. Supplemented by reference TRBV29-1 and TRBJ2-4, the full variable domain reads SAVISQKPSRDICQRGTSLTIQCQVDSQVTMMFWYRQQPGQSLTLIATANQGSEATYESGFVIDKFPISRPNLTFSTLTVSNMSPEDSSIYLCSVEAGIVIQYFGAGTRLSVL.

This clonotype came up once. The V gene is TRBV6-5, the J gene TRBJ2-2, with a weak D call TRBD2 (7 bases). The CDR3 totals 16 residues. The germline V gene encodes CDR1 MNHEY and CDR2 SVGAGI. Between the trimmed V and J ends, which lost 6 bases and 4 bases, there was a span of 18 bases. CDR3 loop: CASSRSGIRGTGELFF. CDR3 DNA sequence: TGTGCCAGCAGCCGAAGCGGGATCAGGGGCACCGGGGAGCTGTTTTTT.

This clonotype was counted only a few times. The chain joins TRBV9 to TRBJ1-1; TRBD1 might be the D (5 bases). The CDR3 loop spans 18 amino acids. Trimming removed 0 bases from V and 0 bases from J, with 18 bases in between. Germline V CDR1 and CDR2: SGDLS, YYNGEE. CDR3: CASSVGTGRGFMNTEAFF. The CDR3 nucleotides read TGTGCCAGCAGCGTAGGGACGGGGAGGGGATTCATGAACACTGAAGCTTTCTTT.

A few counts support this clonotype. This chain connects TRBV11-2 to TRBJ2-7; TRBD2 matches 9 bases. The V gene's germline CDR1 is SGHAT and CDR2 FQNNGV. The J segment lost 6 bases and the V segment lost 8 bases, leaving 14 bases of the junction unmatched. The CDR3 is 15 amino acids. CDR3 nucleotide sequence: TGTGCCAGCCGAGATTGGAGGATAGCGGGAGCCGAGCAGTACTTC. This codes for CASRDWRIAGAEQYF. Filled out from reference TRBV11-2 and TRBJ2-7, the complete variable domain reads EAGVAQSPRYKIIEKRQSVAFWCNPISGHATLYWYQQILGQGPKLLIQFQNNGVVDDSQLPKDRFSAERLKGVDSTLKIQPAKLEDSAVYLCASRDWRIAGAEQYFGPGTRLTVT.

This clonotype was counted only a few times. This chain uses TRBV7-2 with TRBJ2-1, with 8 bases lining up with TRBD2. This CDR3 has 17 amino acids. The J segment lost 2 bases and the V segment lost 2 bases, leaving 8 bases of the junction unmatched. The germline gives CDR1 SGHTA, CDR2 FQGNSA. As DNA, the CDR3 is TGTGCCAGCAGCTTAACGCAGGTAGCGGGACCCTACAATGAGCAGTTCTTC. Translated, it gives CASSLTQVAGPYNEQFF.

V gene TRBV5-1 combines with J gene TRBJ2-5; TRBD1 aligns across 7 bases. The germline V gene encodes CDR1 SGHRS and CDR2 YFSETQ. The V segment lost 5 bases and the J segment 5 bases; nucleotides outside the gene matches: 18. CDR3 length equals 17 residues. The CDR3 nucleotides read TGCGCCAGCAGTCTTCCCCCACGCCGGGACAGATCCGAGACCCAGTACTTC. Its protein is CASSLPPRRDRSETQYF.

The sample holds many counts of this clonotype. CDR3 nucleotides: TGTGCCAGCAGTTTGGAGCGGGGCTACCAAGAGACCCAGTACTTC. Its protein product is CASSLERGYQETQYF. V and J are TRBV12-3 or TRBV12-4 and TRBJ2-5; 7 bases fit TRBD2. This CDR3 is built from 15 residues. V lost 3 bases to trimming and J lost 0 bases; unmatched junction nucleotides: 4.

This clonotype has a handful of counts. The chain has TRBV7-3 and TRBJ2-3, with unresolved D. The CDR3 totals 16 residues. V was cut by 5 bases and J by 0 bases, with 15 bases left in between. Germline CDR1 and CDR2: SGHTA and FQGTGA. CDR3 coding DNA: TGTGCCAGCAGCCCGGGTCATCGCTTTAGCACAGATACGCAGTATTTT. Translation gives CASSPGHRFSTDTQYF.

This clonotype was counted ten times or more. This sequence joins TRBV28 and TRBJ1-4, with D hard to call. The V end lost 5 bases, the J end lost 0 bases, and 7 bases lay between the germline ends. Germline V gene sequence: CDR1 MDHEN, CDR2 SYDVKM. There are 14 residues in the CDR3. The CDR3 nucleotides read TGTGCCAGCAGTACGACGGCAACTAATGAAAAACTGTTTTTT. Its protein product is CASSTTATNEKLFF.

This clonotype was seen at least ten times. CDR3 region: CATLGTDTQYF. CDR3 nucleotide sequence: TGTGCCACCCTGGGAACAGATACGCAGTATTTT. J is TRBJ2-3 and V is TRBV10-3; D is unclear. The CDR3 sequence is 11 residues long. V was trimmed by 10 bases and J by 3 bases, leaving 8 bases between them. From germline, CDR1 is ENHRY and CDR2 SYGVKD.

The V gene is TRBV30, the J gene TRBJ2-2; no reliable D call. There are 15 residues in the CDR3. Trimming removed 0 bases at V and 2 bases at J, with 10 bases between. Looked up from germline, CDR1 is GTSNPN and CDR2 is SVGIG (reference sequence). This chain's CDR3 is CAWSVSQTNTGELFF. CDR3 DNA: TGTGCCTGGAGTGTTAGTCAGACTAACACCGGGGAGCTGTTTTTT. Full variable domain (remainder filled in from reference TRBV30 and TRBJ2-2): SQTIHQWPATLVQPVGSPLSLECTVEGTSNPNLYWYRQAAGRGLQLLFYSVGIGQISSEVPQNLSASRPQDRQFILSSKKLLLSDSGFYLCAWSVSQTNTGELFFGEGSRLTVL.

The chain joins TRBV4-2 to TRBJ2-3; TRBD2 matches 9 bases. V trimming: 3 bases; J trimming: 10 bases; junction bases outside the gene matches: 11. The CDR3 is 15 residues long. Germline lookup yields CDR1 LGHNA and CDR2 YNFKEQ. Here the CDR3 DNA reads TGTGCCAGCAGCCAGTCCGGGACTAGCTCTTTGCCGCAGTATTTT. Translated: CASSQSGTSSLPQYF.

This clonotype has a handful of counts. For the CDR3, the DNA is TGCAGTGCTAGCCACAAGAACACTGAAGCTTTCTTT. Translation gives CSASHKNTEAFF. This chain connects TRBV20-1 to TRBJ1-1, with D uncertain. V was clipped by 3 bases and J by 1 base, with 6 bases between them. The CDR3 covers 12 residues. CDR1 is DFQATT, CDR2 SNEGSKA, per germline (reference sequence).

This clonotype was seen more than once but under ten times. The V gene is TRBV20-1, the J gene TRBJ2-2; D perhaps matches TRBD2 (5 bases). Trimming left V 0 bases short and J 5 bases short, with 10 bases between. This CDR3 spans 14 amino acids. Germline CDR1 is DFQATT and CDR2 is SNEGSKA (reference sequence). The CDR3 region is CSARDVATTGELFF. The CDR3 DNA reads as TGCAGTGCTAGAGATGTAGCGACTACCGGGGAGCTGTTTTTT.

The V gene is TRBV7-9, the J gene TRBJ2-5; TRBD1 or TRBD2 may be the D gene (5 bases each). The CDR3 spans 17 residues. The V end lost 1 base, the J end lost 4 bases, and 19 bases lay between the germline ends. Germline V gives CDR1 SEHNR, CDR2 FQNEAQ (reference sequence). In nucleotides, the CDR3 is TGTGCCAGCAGCTTAGATATCTACGGGACCGGCGGAGAGACCCAGTACTTC. Translation: CASSLDIYGTGGETQYF.

This clonotype was seen at least ten times. The chain combines TRBV6-6 with TRBJ2-2; maybe TRBD2 (6 bases). In germline, CDR1 is MNHNY, CDR2 SVGAGI (reference sequence). The CDR3 runs 18 residues. Trimming took off 2 bases at V and 6 bases at J, with 22 bases between the two ends. The CDR3 here is CASSYDFFGTPAPGELFF. The DNA for the CDR3 is TGTGCCAGCAGTTACGATTTTTTCGGGACTCCCGCACCCGGGGAGCTGTTTTTT.

This clonotype has a count of ten or more. The V and J genes are TRBV7-2 and TRBJ1-1; no firm D call. The V end lost 9 bases, the J end lost 6 bases, and 8 bases lay between the germline ends. CDR3 length: 10 amino acids. In germline, CDR1 is SGHTA, CDR2 FQGNSA. The CDR3 spells CARGIAEAFF. CDR3 DNA: TGTGCCAGAGGGATCGCTGAAGCTTTCTTT.

The gene calls are TRBV3-1 and TRBJ2-1, with a weak D call TRBD1 (5 bases). V was pared by 3 bases and J by 11 bases, with 14 bases between. Germline V lookup: CDR1 LGHDT, CDR2 YNNKEL (reference sequence). This CDR3 contains 13 residues. The CDR3 reads CASSHDRETQQFF. CDR3 DNA: TGTGCCAGCAGCCATGACAGAGAAACGCAGCAGTTCTTC.

This clonotype was counted between two and nine times. The gene calls are TRBV29-1 and TRBJ1-2, with TRBD1 as a possible D gene (6 bases). The CDR3 runs 13 residues. Germline V CDR1 and CDR2: SQVTM, ANQGSEA. V lost 7 bases to trimming and J lost 8 bases, with 20 bases between them. CDR3 region: CSAVAGAVGGYTF. The CDR3 nucleotides read TGCAGCGCCGTGGCAGGGGCGGTGGGAGGCTACACCTTC.

This clonotype has at least ten counts. This rearrangement joins TRBV29-1 to TRBJ2-5; the match to TRBD2 covers 7 bases. The length of the CDR3 is 11 residues. V was clipped by 7 bases and J by 4 bases; unmatched bases: 3. CDR1 is SQVTM and CDR2 is ANQGSEA in the germline V gene. The CDR3 sequence: CSEGRGETQYF. DNA of the CDR3: TGCAGCGAAGGGAGGGGAGAGACCCAGTACTTC.

This clonotype was detected a few times. The CDR3 DNA follows: TGCGCCAGCAGCCAACCTACAGGGAACACTGAAGCTTTCTTT. Encoded protein: CASSQPTGNTEAFF. The rearrangement uses TRBV4-1 and TRBJ1-1; weak D call: TRBD1 (5 bases). The CDR3 has 14 residues. Per germline, CDR1 MGHRA and CDR2 YSYEKL. V lost 2 bases and J lost 1, with 8 bases in between.

This clonotype was found a few times. This chain uses TRBV20-1 with TRBJ2-3; perhaps D is TRBD1 or TRBD2 (5 bases each). Germline CDR1 and CDR2: DFQATT and SNEGSKA (reference sequence). This CDR3 has 15 residues. Trimming left V 5 bases short and J 5 bases short, with 20 bases between. CDR3 DNA: TGCAGTGCTCCAGGAGTTGGGACCCGTCGAGATACGCAGTATTTT. It codes for CSAPGVGTRRDTQYF.

This clonotype showed up just a few times. The rearrangement links TRBV7-6 to TRBJ1-1; 7 positions match TRBD1. Trimming removed 6 bases from V and 3 bases from J; junction bases left unmatched: 13. Germline V gene sequence: CDR1 SGHVS, CDR2 FNYEAQ. CDR3 length equals 16 residues. The CDR3 region has the DNA TGTGCCAGCAGACCAGCCAGACAGGGCCCTCACACTGAAGCTTTCTTT. It codes for CASRPARQGPHTEAFF.

This clonotype was observed a few times. The CDR3 loop is CASSVVQGEQYF. The CDR3 region has the DNA TGTGCCAGCAGCGTAGTGCAGGGCGAGCAGTACTTC. The J gene is TRBJ2-7, the V gene TRBV9; TRBD1 is a possible D gene (5 bases). This CDR3 is 12 amino acids long. Per the germline V gene, CDR1 is SGDLS and CDR2 is YYNGEE. V lost 0 bases and J lost 6, with 7 bases in between.

This clonotype was recorded a few times. The chain uses TRBV5-5 and TRBJ2-1; no clear D. Trimming removed 4 bases at V and 7 bases at J, with 12 bases between. The CDR3 length is 13 residues. Per the germline V gene, CDR1 is SGHKS and CDR2 is YYEKEE (reference sequence). This CDR3 reads CASSKYQRNEQFF. The CDR3 DNA follows: TGTGCCAGCAGCAAGTACCAGCGTAATGAGCAGTTCTTC. The entire variable domain, with the rest obtained from reference TRBV5-5 and TRBJ2-1, is as follows: DAGVTQSPTHLIKTRGQQVTLRCSPISGHKSVSWYQQVLGQGPQFIFQYYEKEERGRGNFPDRFSARQFPNYSSELNVNALLLGDSALYLCASSKYQRNEQFFGPGTRLTVL.

This clonotype was observed at least ten times. CDR3 region: CASSFQTRSNTGELFF. The CDR3, as DNA: TGTGCCAGCAGCTTCCAGACGAGATCGAACACCGGGGAGCTGTTTTTT. This chain connects TRBV5-6 to TRBJ2-2; no reliable D call. The CDR3 contains 16 residues. Germline V gene data show CDR1 as SGHDT and CDR2 as YYEEEE. The V end was cut by 2 bases, the J end by 0 bases, with 11 bases between.

The chain links TRBV3-1 to TRBJ2-1, with TRBD1 as a possible D gene (5 bases). Per the germline V gene, CDR1 is LGHDT and CDR2 is YNNKEL (reference sequence). V lost 0 bases and J lost 9, with 12 bases in between. The CDR3 sequence is 14 residues long. This chain's CDR3 is CASSQDLGQGEQFF. The CDR3 DNA follows: TGTGCCAGCAGCCAAGATTTGGGCCAGGGTGAGCAGTTCTTC.